This T cell receptor (beta chain) was found in a study of T-cell reconstitution after alpha-beta-depleted transplantation in children. TCRbeta library construction was performed incorporating unique molecular identifiers. TCRdb re-derived calls from the PCR reads in MiXCR, one entry per CDR3 protein. The sample contains around 340,000 distinct CDR3 sequences, about 14% of which appear only once. A few counts support this clonotype. The CDR3 covers 16 residues. V was pared by 7 bases and J by 10 bases, with 27 bases between. Germline CDR1 and CDR2: SGDLS and YYNGEE. Material: PBMCs, obtained from the stem cell graft. The clonotype comes from a human donor who donated a stem cell graft to a child with Fanconi anemia. The V call is TRBV9, the J call TRBJ2-1; D is possibly TRBD1 (5 bases). CDR3 amino acids: CASSPPPDISDWEQFF. Written as DNA, the CDR3 is TGTGCCAGCTCCCCCCCACCGGACATATCAGACTGGGAGCAGTTCTTC. Drawing the rest from reference TRBV9 and TRBJ2-1, the complete variable domain is DSGVTQTPKHLITATGQRVTLRCSPRSGDLSVYWYQQSLDQGLQFLIQYYNGEERAKGNILERFSAQQFPDLHSELNLSSLELGDSALYFCASSPPPDISDWEQFFGPGTRLTVL.